This T cell receptor beta chain was captured by sequencing in a study of human T cells and chemical hapten exposure. Trimming took off 4 bases at V and 0 bases at J, with 15 bases between the two ends. Germline CDR1 is SNHLY and CDR2 is FYNNEI. The CDR3 is 17 residues long. Individual cDNA molecules had unique molecular identifiers attached to them by the library. TCRdb reprocessed the RACE reads via MiXCR and lists one record per CDR3 protein. The sample includes about 80,000 distinct CDR3 sequences, around 9.4% of them seen just once. This clonotype was observed a handful of times. Time point: healthy volunteer bleed at 6 weeks. Before extraction, the whole blood was not fractionated, and total RNA was taken from it.

Sequenced material: whole blood. This clonotype was sampled from a female donor in good health. Some clones in this sample may be carry-over from other donors' samples. V usage is TRBV2 and J usage is TRBJ1-4; no clear D gene. As DNA, the CDR3 is TGTGCCAGCAGTGCCGAGGAATCGGCAGCAACTAATGAAAAACTGTTTTTT. Protein product: CASSAEESAATNEKLFF.